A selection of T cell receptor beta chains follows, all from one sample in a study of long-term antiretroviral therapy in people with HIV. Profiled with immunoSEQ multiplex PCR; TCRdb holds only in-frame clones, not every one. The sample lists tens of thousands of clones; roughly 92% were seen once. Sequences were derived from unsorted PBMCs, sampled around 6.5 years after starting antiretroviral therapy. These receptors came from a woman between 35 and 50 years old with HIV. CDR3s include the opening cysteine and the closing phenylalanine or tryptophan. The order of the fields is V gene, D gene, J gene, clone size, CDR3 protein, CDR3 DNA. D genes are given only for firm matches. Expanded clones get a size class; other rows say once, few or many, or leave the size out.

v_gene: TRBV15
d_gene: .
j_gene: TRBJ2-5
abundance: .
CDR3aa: CATSRDRLVWETQYF
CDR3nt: TGTGCCACCAGCAGAGATCGTTTAGTTTGGGAGACCCAGTACTTC

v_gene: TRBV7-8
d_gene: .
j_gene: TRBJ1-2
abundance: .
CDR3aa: CASSLDLGAGYTF
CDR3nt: TGTGCCAGCAGCTTAGATTTGGGAGCTGGCTACACCTTC

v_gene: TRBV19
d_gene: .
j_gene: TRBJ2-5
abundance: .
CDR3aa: CASSRGTLQETQYF
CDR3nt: TGTGCCAGTAGCCGGGGGACACTACAAGAGACCCAGTACTTC

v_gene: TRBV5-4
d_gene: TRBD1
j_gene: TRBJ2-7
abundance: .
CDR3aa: CASSLGQGWSYEQYF
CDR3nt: TGTGCCAGCAGCTTAGGACAGGGTTGGTCCTACGAGCAGTACTTC

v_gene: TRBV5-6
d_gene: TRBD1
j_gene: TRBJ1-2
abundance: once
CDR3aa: CASSSRDRVVSGGYTF
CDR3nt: TGTGCCAGCAGCTCCCGGGACAGGGTCGTTTCGGGTGGCTACACCTTC

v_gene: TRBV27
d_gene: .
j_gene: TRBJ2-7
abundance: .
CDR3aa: CASSLQGVTYEQYF
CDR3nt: TGTGCCAGCAGTTTACAGGGAGTGACCTACGAGCAGTACTTC

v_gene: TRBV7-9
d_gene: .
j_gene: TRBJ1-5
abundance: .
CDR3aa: CASSRTASNQPQHF
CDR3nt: TGTGCCAGCAGCCGGACAGCTAGCAATCAGCCCCAGCATTTT

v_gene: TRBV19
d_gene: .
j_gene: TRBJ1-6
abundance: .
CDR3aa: CASSLADYNSPLHF
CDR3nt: TGTGCCAGTAGTCTGGCGGACTATAATTCACCCCTCCACTTT

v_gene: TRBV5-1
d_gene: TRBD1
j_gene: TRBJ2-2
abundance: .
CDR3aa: CASSLQGLGTGELFF
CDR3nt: TGCGCCAGCAGCTTACAGGGGTTAGGTACCGGGGAGCTGTTTTTT

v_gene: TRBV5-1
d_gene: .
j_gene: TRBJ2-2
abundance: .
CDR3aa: CASSLDRSAGELFF
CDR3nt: TGCGCCAGCAGCTTGGACAGGTCGGCCGGGGAGCTGTTTTTT

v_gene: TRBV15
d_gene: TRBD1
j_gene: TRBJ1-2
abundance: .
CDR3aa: CATSAHGTGVSGYTF
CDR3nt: TGTGCCACCAGCGCCCATGGGACAGGGGTCTCTGGCTACACCTTC

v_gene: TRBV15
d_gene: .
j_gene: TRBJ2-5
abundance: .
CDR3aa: CATGSSVWRETQYF
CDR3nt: TGTGCCACCGGGTCCTCTGTTTGGAGGGAGACCCAGTACTTC

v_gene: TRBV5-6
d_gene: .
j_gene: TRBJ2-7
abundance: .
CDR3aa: CASSLEAGLTYEQYF
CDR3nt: TGTGCCAGCAGCCTGGAGGCAGGTCTAACCTACGAGCAGTACTTC

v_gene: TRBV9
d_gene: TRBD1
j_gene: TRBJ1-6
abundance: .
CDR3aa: CASSVGTGGQPLHF
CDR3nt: TGTGCCAGCAGCGTAGGGACAGGAGGGCAACCCCTCCACTTT